These T cell receptor beta chains were read from a single sample in a study of T cells in localized non-small cell lung cancer. Using immunoSEQ multiplex PCR, the repertoire was profiled, and TCRdb retains in-frame clones only, with some absent. The data hold some 20,000 clones, with about 87% observed a single time. Sequenced here: PBMCs, sampled before any cancer treatment. The receptors come from a man aged 35 to 69 with stage II squamous cell lung carcinoma. Both conserved end residues are part of each CDR3. A D gene is named only where the DNA matches it firmly. The size entry is marked missing in some rows and otherwise reads once, few, many or a size class.

NA | TRBJ2-1 | TRBV19 | NA | TGTGCCAGTAGTAAGGGCCGTGGTGGCGAGCAGTTCTTC | CASSKGRGGEQFF
TRBD1 | TRBJ1-1 | TRBV19 | NA | TGTGCCAGCCGGGGGGACAGGGTGTATGAAGCTTTCTTT | CASRGDRVYEAFF
NA | TRBJ1-1 | TRBV30 | NA | TGTGCCTTTGCCCTGAACACTGAAGCTTTCTTT | CAFALNTEAFF
TRBD1 | TRBJ2-3 | TRBV5-1 | NA | TGCGCCAGCAGCTCAGGACAGGGGGAATTCTCAGATACGCAGTATTTT | CASSSGQGEFSDTQYF
TRBD1 | TRBJ2-6 | TRBV6-1 | NA | TGTGCCAGCAGTGAGCGGACAGGGCGAACTGGGGCCAACGTCCTGACTTTC | CASSERTGRTGANVLTF
NA | TRBJ2-1 | TRBV19 | NA | TGTGCCAGTAGTCTTGCCGCTACCAGGGAATACAATGAGCAGTTCTTC | CASSLAATREYNEQFF
NA | TRBJ2-7 | TRBV7-2 | NA | TGTGCCAGCAGCTTAGGGTGGGAGGCGACCTACGAGCAGTACTTC | CASSLGWEATYEQYF
NA | TRBJ1-2 | TRBV5-1 | NA | TGCGCCAGCACCGAAGGAGGGACTAACTATGGCTACACCTTC | CASTEGGTNYGYTF
TRBD1 | TRBJ1-2 | TRBV6-1 | once | TGTGCCAGCACGCGGACAGGGGGTAACTATGGCTACACCTTC | CASTRTGGNYGYTF
NA | TRBJ1-4 | TRBV9 | once | TGTGCCAGCAGCGCGAGTTGGACCCTTAATGAAAAACTGTTTTTT | CASSASWTLNEKLFF
NA | TRBJ1-1 | TRBV28 | NA | TGTGCCAGCAGTTTACTGTCCACTGAAGCTTTCTTT | CASSLLSTEAFF
NA | TRBJ2-7 | TRBV7-9 | NA | TGTGCCAGCAGCTCCCTCTTGGCTCTCGAGCAGTACTTC | CASSSLLALEQYF
NA | TRBJ1-5 | TRBV10-3 | NA | TGTGCCATCAGTGAAGGCCCCACCGTCAATCAGCCCCAGCATTTT | CAISEGPTVNQPQHF